This TCR beta chain was sequenced during a study of T cell responses to AZD1222 COVID-19 vaccine. This clone was detected only once. This CDR3 has 13 amino acids. V gave up 5 bases and J gave up 2 bases, with 8 bases separating them. Germline V gene sequence: CDR1 MNHEY, CDR2 SVGAGI. Some clones are missing from TCRdb's copy, which holds only in-frame ones; the method was immunoSEQ multiplex PCR. This table has over 120,000 clones, about 91% appearing once. The genes are TRBV6-5 and TRBJ2-3; D unresolved. The sequence came from an adult in good health. Material: peripheral blood, obtained on day 0 of AZD1222 vaccination. CDR3 sequence (DNA): TGTGCCAGCAGTCCACACCCCACAGATACGCAGTATTTT. It specifies CASSPHPTDTQYF.